The sequence of this T cell receptor beta chain was determined in a study of type 1 regulatory T cells. Across the whole study: An in vitro protocol generated T-allo10, a Tr1-enriched, alloantigen-specific CD4 T cell product.

With respect to this clonotype: The target antigen is unknown.

TCRdb recomputed calls from the reads with MiXCR, one row per CDR3 protein. Of 60,000 to 80,000 distinct CDR3 sequences listed, around 68% were seen once; the top ten hold 7.6%. The length of the CDR3 is 16 residues. CDR1 and CDR2 (germline): LGHNA, YNFKEQ. Trimming cost V 3 bases and J 1 base, with 14 bases left between them. The graft donor-derived T-allo10 cells reportedly recognize host alloantigens, are anergic, and suppress alloantigen-specifically. The chain uses TRBV4-2 and TRBJ2-3; perhaps D is TRBD1 or TRBD2 (5 bases each). Sequenced: cultured T cells, either the whole culture or a sorted T cell fraction (not recorded which). Regarding subset: Tr1-enriched cell product generated in vitro against host alloantigens. The clonotype comes from a human donor in good health. The CDR3 region has the DNA TGTGCCAGCAGCCAGACCACGGGGACGGGCACAGATACGCAGTATTTT. Its translation is CASSQTTGTGTDTQYF.